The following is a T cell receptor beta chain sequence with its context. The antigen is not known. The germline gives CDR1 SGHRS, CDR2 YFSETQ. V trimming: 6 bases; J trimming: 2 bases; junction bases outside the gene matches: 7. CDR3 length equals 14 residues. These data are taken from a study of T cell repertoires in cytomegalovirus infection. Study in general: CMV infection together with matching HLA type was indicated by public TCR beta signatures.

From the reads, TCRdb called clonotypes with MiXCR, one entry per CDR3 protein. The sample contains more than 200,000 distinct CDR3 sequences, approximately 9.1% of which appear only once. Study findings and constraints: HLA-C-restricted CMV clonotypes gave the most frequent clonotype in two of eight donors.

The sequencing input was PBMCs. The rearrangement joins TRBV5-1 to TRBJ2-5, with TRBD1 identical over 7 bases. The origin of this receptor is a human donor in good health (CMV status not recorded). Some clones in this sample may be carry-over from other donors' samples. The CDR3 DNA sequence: TGCGCCAGCACCCCCTCGGGACAGCAAGAGACCCAGTACTTC. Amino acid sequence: CASTPSGQQETQYF.